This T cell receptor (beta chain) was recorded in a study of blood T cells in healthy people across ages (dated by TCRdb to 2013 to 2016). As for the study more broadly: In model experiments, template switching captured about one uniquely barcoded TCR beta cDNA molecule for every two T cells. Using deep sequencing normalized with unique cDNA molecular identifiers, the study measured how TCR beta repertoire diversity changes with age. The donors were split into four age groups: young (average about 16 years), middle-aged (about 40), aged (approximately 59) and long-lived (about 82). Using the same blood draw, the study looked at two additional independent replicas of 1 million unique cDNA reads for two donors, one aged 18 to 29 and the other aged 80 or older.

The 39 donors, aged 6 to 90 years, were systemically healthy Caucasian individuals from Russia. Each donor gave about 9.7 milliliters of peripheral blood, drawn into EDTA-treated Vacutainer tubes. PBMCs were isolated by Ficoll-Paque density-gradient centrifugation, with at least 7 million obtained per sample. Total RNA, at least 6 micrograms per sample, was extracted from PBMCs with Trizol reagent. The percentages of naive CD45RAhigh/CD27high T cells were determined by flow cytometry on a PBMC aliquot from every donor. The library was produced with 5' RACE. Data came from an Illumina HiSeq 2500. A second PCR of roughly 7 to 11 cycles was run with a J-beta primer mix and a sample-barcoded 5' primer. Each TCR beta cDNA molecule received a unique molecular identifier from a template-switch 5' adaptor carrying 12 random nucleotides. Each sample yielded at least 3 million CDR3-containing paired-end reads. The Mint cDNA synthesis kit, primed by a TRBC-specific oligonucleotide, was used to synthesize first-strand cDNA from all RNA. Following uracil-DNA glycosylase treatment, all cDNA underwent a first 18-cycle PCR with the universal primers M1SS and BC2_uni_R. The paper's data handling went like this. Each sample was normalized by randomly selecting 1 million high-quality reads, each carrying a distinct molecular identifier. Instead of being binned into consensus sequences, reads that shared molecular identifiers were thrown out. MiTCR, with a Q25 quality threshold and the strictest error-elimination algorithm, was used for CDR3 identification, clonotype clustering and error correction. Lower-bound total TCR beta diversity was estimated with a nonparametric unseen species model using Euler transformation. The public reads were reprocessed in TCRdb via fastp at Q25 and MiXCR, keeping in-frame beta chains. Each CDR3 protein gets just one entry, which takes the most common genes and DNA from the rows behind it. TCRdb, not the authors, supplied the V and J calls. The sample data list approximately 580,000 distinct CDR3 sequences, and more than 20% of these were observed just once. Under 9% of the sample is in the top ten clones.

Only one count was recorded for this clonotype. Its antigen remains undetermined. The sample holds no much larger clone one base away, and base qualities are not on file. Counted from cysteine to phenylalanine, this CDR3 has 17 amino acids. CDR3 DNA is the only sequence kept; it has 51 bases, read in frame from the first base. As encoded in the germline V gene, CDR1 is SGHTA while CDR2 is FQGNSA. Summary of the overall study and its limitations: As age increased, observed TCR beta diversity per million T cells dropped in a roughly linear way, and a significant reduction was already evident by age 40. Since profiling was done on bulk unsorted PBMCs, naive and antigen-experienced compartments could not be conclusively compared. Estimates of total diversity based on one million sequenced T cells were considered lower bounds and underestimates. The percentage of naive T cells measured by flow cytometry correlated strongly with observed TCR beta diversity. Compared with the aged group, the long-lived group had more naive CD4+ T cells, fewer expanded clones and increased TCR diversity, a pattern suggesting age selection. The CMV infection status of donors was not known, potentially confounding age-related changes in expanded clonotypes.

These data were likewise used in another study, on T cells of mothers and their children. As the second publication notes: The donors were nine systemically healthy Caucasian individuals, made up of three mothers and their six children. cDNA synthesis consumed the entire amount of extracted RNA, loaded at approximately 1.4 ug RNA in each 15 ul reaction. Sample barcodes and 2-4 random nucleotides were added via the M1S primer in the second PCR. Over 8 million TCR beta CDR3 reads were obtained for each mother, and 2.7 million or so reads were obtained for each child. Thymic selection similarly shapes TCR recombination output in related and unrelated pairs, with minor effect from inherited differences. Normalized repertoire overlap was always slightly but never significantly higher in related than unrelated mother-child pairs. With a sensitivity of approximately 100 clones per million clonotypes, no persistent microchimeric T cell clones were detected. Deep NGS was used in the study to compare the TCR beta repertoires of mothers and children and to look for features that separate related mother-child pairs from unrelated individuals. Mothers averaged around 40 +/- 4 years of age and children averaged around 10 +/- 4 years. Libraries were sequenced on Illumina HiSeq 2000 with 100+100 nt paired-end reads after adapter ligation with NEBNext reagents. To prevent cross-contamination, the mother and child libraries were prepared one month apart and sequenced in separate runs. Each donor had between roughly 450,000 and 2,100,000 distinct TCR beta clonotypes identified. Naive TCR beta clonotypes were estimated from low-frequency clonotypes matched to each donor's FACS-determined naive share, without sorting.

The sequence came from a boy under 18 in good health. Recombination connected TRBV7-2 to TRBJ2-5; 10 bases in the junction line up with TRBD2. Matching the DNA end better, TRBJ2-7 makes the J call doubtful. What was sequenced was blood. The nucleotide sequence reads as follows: TGTGCCAGCAGCTTAGCCCGAGGACTAGCGGCAACCTACGAGCAGTACTTC. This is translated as CASSLARGLAATYEQYF.